A single sample gave rise to the 14 T cell receptor beta chains below, sequenced in a study of glioma-infiltrating T cells. Using RNA template, CDR3s of TCR alpha and beta were amplified with iRepertoire arm-PCR. TCRdb fed the multiplex PCR reads into MiXCR, producing one record per CDR3 protein. The sample has tens of thousands of distinct CDR3 sequences, about 40% seen once. Sample: glioma tissue, nonneoplastic brain tissue, or PBMCs (not recorded which). The source of these receptors is a human donor with low-grade glioma or glioblastoma, undergoing nonglioma brain surgery, or in good health (not recorded which).

This clonotype was seen many times. This chain links TRBV6-1 with TRBJ1-3, with 7 bases aligning to TRBD1. The CDR3 sequence is 14 residues long. Unmatched junction bases numbered 4, after V lost 5 bases and J lost 3 bases. The V gene's germline CDR1 is MNHNS and CDR2 SASEGT. Written as DNA, the CDR3 is TGTGCCAGCAGTCCCGACAGGGATGGAAACACCATATATTTT. Encoded protein: CASSPDRDGNTIYF.

Comments on this clonotype: Being one base from a much bigger clone, this may be a read error. The rearrangement links TRBV11-2 to TRBJ2-3; the match to TRBD2 covers 9 bases. V dropped 1 base and J dropped 2; count of bases not matched to a gene: 7. There are 17 residues in the CDR3. Per the germline V gene, CDR1 is SGHAT and CDR2 is FQNNGV. The CDR3 here is CASSLAAGGHITDTQYF. In DNA form, the CDR3 reads TGTGCCAGCAGCTTAGCAGCGGGAGGACACATCACAGATACGCAGTATTTT. Based on the CDR3 plus reference TRBV11-2 and TRBJ2-3, the full variable domain is EAGVAQSPRYKIIEKRQSVAFWCNPISGHATLYWYQQILGQGPKLLIQFQNNGVVDDSQLPKDRFSAERLKGVDSTLKIQPAKLEDSAVYLCASSLAAGGHITDTQYFGPGTRLTVL.

To note about this clonotype: This may arise from a read error, as a much more abundant clone is one base away. The V and J genes are TRBV5-1 and TRBJ1-4, with D maybe TRBD1 (6 bases). The CDR3 contains 14 residues. CDR1 and CDR2 (germline): SGHRS, YFSETQ. The V end was cut by 5 bases, the J end by 8 bases, with 16 bases between. The chain's CDR3 is CASRSQAGGEKLFF. DNA for the CDR3: TGCGCCAGCAGGTCCCAGGCCGGGGGCGAAAAACTGTTTTTT.

Remarks on this clonotype: Being one base from a much bigger clone, this may be a read error. V usage is TRBV14 and J usage is TRBJ1-2, with D perhaps TRBD1 (6 bases). CDR3 size: 14 residues. V lost 1 base to trimming and J lost 7 bases, with 13 bases between them. Germline V gene data show CDR1 as SGHDN and CDR2 as FVKESK. CDR3 in DNA: TGTGCCAGCAGCCAAGCTTACAGGGCCCGTGGCTACACCTTC. It translates to CASSQAYRARGYTF.

This clonotype was counted many times. The genes are TRBV5-5 and TRBJ1-1; D gene ambiguous. The CDR3 consists of 12 residues. Trimming pared 0 bases from V and 3 bases from J, leaving 3 bases between. Per germline, CDR1 SGHKS and CDR2 YYEKEE (reference sequence). The CDR3 DNA reads as TGTGCCAGCAGCTTGGCCTACACTGAAGCTTTCTTT. Translated: CASSLAYTEAFF.

This clonotype was counted many times. The gene calls are TRBV2 and TRBJ2-1, with 15 bases identical to TRBD2. Germline CDR1 reads SNHLY; CDR2 reads FYNNEI. Trimming removed 6 bases from V and 7 bases from J; junction bases left unmatched: 7. This CDR3 has 16 amino acids. CDR3 residues: CASRVWTSGRGNEQFF. Written as DNA, the CDR3 is TGTGCCAGCAGGGTATGGACTAGCGGGAGGGGGAATGAGCAGTTCTTC. Looking up the rest from reference TRBV2 and TRBJ2-1 gives the full variable domain: EPEVTQTPSHQVTQMGQEVILRCVPISNHLYFYWYRQILGQKVEFLVSFYNNEISEKSEIFDDQFSVERPDGSNFTLKIRSTKLEDSAMYFCASRVWTSGRGNEQFFGPGTRLTVL.

This clonotype appeared many times. The chain links TRBV20-1 to TRBJ2-1; D not certain. Trimming took 3 bases from V and 6 from J, leaving 12 bases between them. The V gene's germline CDR1 is DFQATT and CDR2 SNEGSKA (reference sequence). This CDR3 has 13 amino acids. DNA for the CDR3: TGCAGTGCTAGTGGTGGGGATGTCAATGAGCAGTTCTTC. It translates to CSASGGDVNEQFF.

This clonotype has at least ten counts. The rearrangement joins TRBV28 to TRBJ1-6; 7 bases line up with TRBD1. Trimming took 10 bases from V and 9 from J; bases not matched to a gene: 21. There are 17 residues in the CDR3. The V gene's germline CDR1 is MDHEN and CDR2 SYDVKM. The CDR3 DNA reads TGTGCCATTCCCTCGGGAAGGGGGCTTGCGGGAGGTTCACCCCTCCACTTT. Translating gives CAIPSGRGLAGGSPLHF.

In regard to this clonotype: This may come from a read error, since a much larger clone is one base off. V gene TRBV29-1 combines with J gene TRBJ2-7, with D possibly TRBD2 on 5 matching bases. CDR1 is SQVTM, CDR2 ANQGSEA, per germline. The CDR3 has 18 amino acids. Trimming took 6 bases from V and 5 from J, leaving 32 bases between them. The CDR3 sequence is CSVIISQRGFRVGHEQYF. For the CDR3, the DNA is TGCAGCGTAATCATCTCCCAACGGGGTTTTAGAGTCGGCCACGAGCAGTACTTC.

Ten or more counts support this clonotype. V is TRBV29-1 and J is TRBJ1-2; the D gene is possibly TRBD1 (5 bases). The germline CDR1 and CDR2 sequences are SQVTM and ANQGSEA. The CDR3 totals 12 residues. The V and J ends lost 5 bases and 4 bases respectively, with 11 bases between them. CDR3 in DNA: TGCAGCGTTTATGAGGGGTCCTATGGCTACACCTTC. Its protein product is CSVYEGSYGYTF.

This clonotype was counted at least ten times. The chain combines TRBV19 with TRBJ1-4, with D possibly TRBD1 on 5 matching bases. The CDR3 is made up of 15 amino acids. Germline CDR1 is LNHDA and CDR2 is SQIVND (reference sequence). V dropped 0 bases and J dropped 8 bases, with 13 bases sitting between them. The CDR3 reads CASSIDGGVGEKLFF. The CDR3, as DNA: TGTGCCAGTAGTATAGATGGAGGGGTTGGAGAAAAACTGTTTTTT.

This clonotype was seen many times. The genes are TRBV7-8 and TRBJ2-2; possibly TRBD2 for D (5 bases). Deletions cut 3 bases from V and 6 bases from J, with 8 bases between. CDR1 SGHVS and CDR2 FQNEAQ come from the germline V gene. The CDR3 has 13 amino acids. The CDR3 coding sequence is TGTGCCAGCAGCTTCACTAGGTCCGGGGAGCTGTTTTTT. Residues: CASSFTRSGELFF.

The rearrangement links TRBV19 to TRBJ1-6; unclear D gene. The CDR3 extends over 15 amino acids. Germline V gene data show CDR1 as LNHDA and CDR2 as SQIVND (reference sequence). V gave up 10 bases and J gave up 6 bases, with 19 bases separating them. The CDR3 reads CAIRADGRSNSPLHF. In DNA form, the CDR3 reads TGTGCCATTAGGGCCGACGGGCGAAGTAATTCACCCCTCCACTTT.

Regarding this clonotype: Since a much larger clone is just one base distant, this may be a read error. The chain employs TRBV19 and TRBJ2-2; 8 bases align to TRBD2. There are 17 residues in the CDR3. CDR1 LNHDA and CDR2 SQIVND come from the germline V gene (reference sequence). CDR3 nucleotides: TGTGCCAGTAGTATGGGGCGTCGGGGGGGTGACACCGGGGAGCTGCTTTTT. This gives the protein CASSMGRRGGDTGELLF.